Shown below are 5 T cell receptor beta chains from a single sample sequenced in a study of cytomegalovirus exposure and HLA in healthy donors (dated by TCRdb to about 2017). The method was the immunoSEQ multiplex PCR assay. What TCRdb holds here is the immuneACCESS table cut down to in-frame rearrangements. Part of the clones is not present; checked against another copy, under half of the missing clones reflect an unresolved V gene, and the others are unexplained. Here the sample has 100,000 or so clones; 85% to 90% occur a single time. The ten largest account for roughly 4% of the sample. The sample was PBMCs. These receptor sequences come from a woman aged 18 to 35 in good health and CMV-seropositive.

Remarks on this clone: Germline is not matched at one junction end, which may reflect a read error. The chain is built from TRBV28 and TRBJ1-2; 7 bases fit TRBD1. The CDR3 consists of 12 residues. Germline V CDR1 and CDR2: MDHEN, SYDVKM. In nucleotides, the CDR3 is TGTGCCAGCAGTCTTCAATCACCGGGACAGCACTTC. It specifies CASSLQSPGQHF.

The chain links TRBV9 to TRBJ2-1; 9 nucleotides line up with TRBD2. The trim removed 2 bases at V and 9 bases at J, leaving 6 bases unmatched. Germline assignment: CDR1 SGDLS and CDR2 YYNGEE. The CDR3 extends over 14 amino acids. The CDR3 loop is CASSVSGSRGEQFF. CDR3 nucleotides: TGTGCCAGCAGCGTTAGCGGGAGTAGGGGTGAGCAGTTCTTC.

V is TRBV19 and J is TRBJ1-1, with D possibly being TRBD1 (6 bases). Germline-derived CDR1 and CDR2 are LNHDA and SQIVND (reference sequence). Trimming shortened V by 4 bases and J by 7 bases, and 13 bases separated the two germline ends. The CDR3 runs 13 residues. CDR3 loop: CASSTDRYGEAFF. The CDR3 DNA reads TGTGCCAGTAGTACTGACAGGTATGGTGAAGCTTTCTTT.

The chain combines TRBV27 with TRBJ2-7; D uncertain. The CDR3 is made up of 15 amino acids. CDR1 and CDR2 from the germline V gene are MNHEY and SMNVEV (reference sequence). V gave up 8 bases and J gave up 3 bases, with 20 bases separating them. DNA for the CDR3: TGTGCCAGCTCCTCCTCTCTTGCCGCCTACTACGAGCAGTACTTC. This sequence encodes CASSSSLAAYYEQYF.

V and J are TRBV5-1 and TRBJ1-6; TRBD1 aligns across 7 bases. CDR1 SGHRS and CDR2 YFSETQ come from the germline V gene. The V segment lost 0 bases and the J segment 10 bases; nucleotides outside the gene matches: 4. The CDR3 runs to 14 residues. The CDR3 is CASSLGSGGSPLHF. The CDR3 DNA follows: TGCGCCAGCAGCTTGGGATCAGGGGGGTCACCCCTCCACTTT. The entire variable domain, with the rest obtained from reference TRBV5-1 and TRBJ1-6, is as follows: KAGVTQTPRYLIKTRGQQVTLSCSPISGHRSVSWYQQTPGQGLQFLFEYFSETQRNKGNFPGRFSGRQFSNSRSEMNVSTLELGDSALYLCASSLGSGGSPLHFGNGTRLTVT.